This T cell receptor (beta chain) was sequenced in a study of immune cell composition in non-small cell lung cancer. As for this clone: Its target is not known.

Normal lung sampling was at least 3 cm from the tumour, as distant as possible. Genomic DNA came from frozen unsorted single-cell suspensions. Study-level results: Adenocarcinomas with higher top tumour-associated clone frequency had more reactive TILs.

The method was immunoSEQ multiplex PCR; TCRdb's version includes in-frame clones alone and lacks a portion of them. This sample has about 4,900 clones; 55% to 80% occur once, and the top ten carry about 14%. J gave up 3 bases and V 7 bases, and 3 bases lay outside the gene matches. The CDR3 sequence is 12 residues long. Looked up from germline, CDR1 is WNHNN and CDR2 is SYGVQD (reference sequence). The rearrangement links TRBV10-1 to TRBJ2-7; TRBD2 matches at 7 bases. The TCR comes from a human donor with non-small cell lung cancer. The sample taken for sequencing was non-adjacent lung tissue. The CDR3 region is CASKSGNYEQYF. The CDR3 region has the DNA TGCGCCAGCAAAAGCGGGAACTACGAGCAGTACTTC.